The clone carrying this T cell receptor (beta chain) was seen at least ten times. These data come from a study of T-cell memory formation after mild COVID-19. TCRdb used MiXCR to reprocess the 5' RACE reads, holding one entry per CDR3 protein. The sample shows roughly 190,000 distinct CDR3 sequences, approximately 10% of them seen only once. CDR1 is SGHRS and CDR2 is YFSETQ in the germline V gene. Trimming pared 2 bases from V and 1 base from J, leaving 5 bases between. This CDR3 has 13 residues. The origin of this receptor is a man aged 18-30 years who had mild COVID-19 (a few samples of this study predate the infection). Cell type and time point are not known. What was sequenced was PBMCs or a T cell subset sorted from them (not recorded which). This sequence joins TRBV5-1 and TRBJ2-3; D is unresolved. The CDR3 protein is CASSFLGTDTQYF. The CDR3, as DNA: TGCGCCAGCAGCTTCCTAGGCACAGATACGCAGTATTTT.